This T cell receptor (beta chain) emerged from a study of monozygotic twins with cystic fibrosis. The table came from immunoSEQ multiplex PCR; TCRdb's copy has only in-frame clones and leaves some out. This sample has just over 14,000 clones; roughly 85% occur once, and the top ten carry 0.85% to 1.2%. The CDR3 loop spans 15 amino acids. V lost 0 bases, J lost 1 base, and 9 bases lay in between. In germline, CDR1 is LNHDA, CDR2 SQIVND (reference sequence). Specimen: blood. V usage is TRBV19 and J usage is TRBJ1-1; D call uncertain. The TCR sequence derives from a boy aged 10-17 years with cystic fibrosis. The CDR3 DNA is TGTGCCAGTAGTATAGACGGAGATGCGAACACTGAAGCTTTCTTT. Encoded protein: CASSIDGDANTEAFF.